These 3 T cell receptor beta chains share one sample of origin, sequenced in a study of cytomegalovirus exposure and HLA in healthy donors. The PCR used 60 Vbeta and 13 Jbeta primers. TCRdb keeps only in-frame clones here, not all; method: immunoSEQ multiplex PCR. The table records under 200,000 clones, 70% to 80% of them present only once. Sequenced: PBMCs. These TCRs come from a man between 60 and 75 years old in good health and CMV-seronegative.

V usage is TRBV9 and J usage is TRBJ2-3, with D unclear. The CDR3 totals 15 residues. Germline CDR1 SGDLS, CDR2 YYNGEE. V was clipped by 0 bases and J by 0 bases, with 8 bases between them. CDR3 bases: TGTGCCAGCAGCGTAGAATTCGCGAGCACAGATACGCAGTATTTT. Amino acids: CASSVEFASTDTQYF.

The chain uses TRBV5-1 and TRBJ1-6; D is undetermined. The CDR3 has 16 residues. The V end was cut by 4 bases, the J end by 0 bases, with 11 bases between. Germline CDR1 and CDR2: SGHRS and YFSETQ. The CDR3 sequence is CASSPTANSYNSPLHF. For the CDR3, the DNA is TGCGCCAGCAGCCCTACAGCCAACTCCTATAATTCACCCCTCCACTTT.

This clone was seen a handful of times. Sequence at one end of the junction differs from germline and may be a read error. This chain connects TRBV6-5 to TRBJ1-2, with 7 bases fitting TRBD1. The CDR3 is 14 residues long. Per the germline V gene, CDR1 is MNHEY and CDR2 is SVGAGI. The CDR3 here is CASTLDEGAGGYPF. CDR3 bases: TGTGCCAGCACCCTGGACGAGGGGGCTGGAGGCTACCCCTTC.